This T cell receptor beta chain emerged from a study of cytomegalovirus exposure and HLA in healthy donors. Study observations and caveats: In a later analysis, common viral pathogens appeared linked to several of the most significant clusters. Rarity marked most TCR sequences, yet some public TCRs occurred in many donors.

With 60 Vbeta and 13 Jbeta primers, the PCR was carried out. The assay was immunoSEQ multiplex PCR, and TCRdb's table has in-frame clones only and misses some. The table shows 210,000 or so clones, with 60% to 85% occurring only once. Turning to this clone: Its specificity is not known.

The germline gives CDR1 MDHEN, CDR2 SYDVKM. V was cut by 7 bases and J by 3 bases, with 16 bases left in between. The CDR3 is 15 amino acids. The TCR originated in a man aged 40-50 years in good health and CMV-seronegative. The chain joins TRBV28 to TRBJ1-3; D may be TRBD1 (5 bases). The sample consisted of PBMCs. The CDR3 DNA sequence: TGTGCCAGCACCTCGGAGGGGAGGGATGGAAACACCATATATTTT. Translation: CASTSEGRDGNTIYF.